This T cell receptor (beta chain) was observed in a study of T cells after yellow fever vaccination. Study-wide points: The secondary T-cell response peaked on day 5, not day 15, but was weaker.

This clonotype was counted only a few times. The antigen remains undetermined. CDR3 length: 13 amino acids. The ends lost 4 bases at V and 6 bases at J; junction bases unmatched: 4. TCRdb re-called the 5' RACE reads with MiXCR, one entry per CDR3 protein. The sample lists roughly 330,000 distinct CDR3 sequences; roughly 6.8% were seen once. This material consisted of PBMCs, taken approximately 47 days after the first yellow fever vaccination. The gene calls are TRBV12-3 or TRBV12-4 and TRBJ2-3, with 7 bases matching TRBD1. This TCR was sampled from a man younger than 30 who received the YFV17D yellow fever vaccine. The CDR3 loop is CASSYRGFDTQYF. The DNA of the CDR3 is TGTGCCAGCAGTTACAGGGGTTTCGATACGCAGTATTTT.